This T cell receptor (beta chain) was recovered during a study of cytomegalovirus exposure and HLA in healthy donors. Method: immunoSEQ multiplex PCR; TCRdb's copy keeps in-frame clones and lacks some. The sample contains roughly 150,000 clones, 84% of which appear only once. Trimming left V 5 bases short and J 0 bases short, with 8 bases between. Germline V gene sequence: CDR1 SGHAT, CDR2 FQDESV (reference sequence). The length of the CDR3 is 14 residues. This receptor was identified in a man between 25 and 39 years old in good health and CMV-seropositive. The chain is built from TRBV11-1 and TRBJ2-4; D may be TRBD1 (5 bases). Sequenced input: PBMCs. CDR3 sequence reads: CASSPGRAKNIQYF. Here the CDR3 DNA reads TGTGCCAGCAGCCCAGGGCGAGCCAAAAACATTCAGTACTTC.